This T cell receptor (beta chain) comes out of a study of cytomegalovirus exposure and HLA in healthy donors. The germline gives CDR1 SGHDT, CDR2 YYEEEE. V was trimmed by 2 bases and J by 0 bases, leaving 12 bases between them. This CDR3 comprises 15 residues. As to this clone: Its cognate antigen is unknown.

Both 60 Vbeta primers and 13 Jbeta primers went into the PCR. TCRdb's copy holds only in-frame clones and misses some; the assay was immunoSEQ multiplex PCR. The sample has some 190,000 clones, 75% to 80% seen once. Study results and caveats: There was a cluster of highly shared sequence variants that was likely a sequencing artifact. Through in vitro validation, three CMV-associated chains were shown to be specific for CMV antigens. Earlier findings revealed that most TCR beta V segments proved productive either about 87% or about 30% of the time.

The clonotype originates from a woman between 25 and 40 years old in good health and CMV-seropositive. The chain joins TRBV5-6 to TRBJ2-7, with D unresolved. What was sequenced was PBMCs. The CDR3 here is CASSFKARSSYEQYF. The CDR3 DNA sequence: TGTGCCAGCAGCTTTAAAGCGAGGAGCTCCTACGAGCAGTACTTC.